A single sample is the source of the 20 T cell receptor beta chains below, sequenced in a study of T cell repertoires in cytomegalovirus infection. TCRdb called the reads again in MiXCR, with one record for every CDR3 protein. The table lists 510,000 or so distinct CDR3 sequences, about 30% of them singletons, with about 12% in the top ten. Sequencing was carried out using PBMCs. The receptors stem from a human donor in good health (CMV status not recorded). Some clones in this sample may be carry-over from other donors' samples.

This clonotype was recorded many times. The V gene is TRBV7-8, the J gene TRBJ2-2, with 7 bases aligning to TRBD1. Germline-derived CDR1 and CDR2 are SGHVS and FQNEAQ. After removal of 7 bases from V and 1 base from J, the junction contained 6 bases not matched to a gene. The CDR3 length is 15 residues. CDR3: CASIDPGGNTGELFF. For the CDR3, the DNA is TGTGCCAGCATCGATCCAGGGGGGAACACCGGGGAGCTGTTTTTT. The whole variable domain, remainder taken from reference TRBV7-8 and TRBJ2-2, is GAGVSQSPRYKVAKRGQDVALRCDPISGHVSLFWYQQALGQGPEFLTYFQNEAQLDKSGLPSDRFFAERPEGSVSTLKIQRTQQEDSAVYLCASIDPGGNTGELFFGEGSRLTVL.

The J gene is TRBJ2-3, the V gene TRBV4-1, with 10 bases that match TRBD2. CDR1 and CDR2 (germline): MGHRA, YSYEKL. V dropped 5 bases and J dropped 6; count of bases not matched to a gene: 8. The CDR3 loop spans 15 amino acids. CDR3 DNA sequence: TGCGCCAGCAGCTCCCTAGCGGGAGTGGTTGATACGCAGTATTTT. This encodes CASSSLAGVVDTQYF.

This clonotype turned up a few times. J is TRBJ2-5 and V is TRBV5-6, with D maybe TRBD2 (6 bases). There are 13 residues in the CDR3. Germline-derived CDR1 and CDR2 are SGHDT and YYEEEE. Trimming stripped 4 bases from V and 4 bases from J, with 11 bases between. CDR3 sequence (DNA): TGTGCCAGCAGCCAAACTAGCAGAGAGACCCAGTACTTC. Protein: CASSQTSRETQYF.

The chain is built from TRBV7-3 and TRBJ2-3; TRBD2 matches at 12 bases. The CDR3 totals 17 residues. Germline lookup yields CDR1 SGHTA and CDR2 FQGTGA. Trimming cost V 3 bases and J 2 bases; bases outside gene matches: 6. Written as DNA, the CDR3 is TGTGCCAGCAGCTTCCCACTAGCGGGAGGACTCACAGATACGCAGTATTTT. It yields the protein CASSFPLAGGLTDTQYF.

The chain is built from TRBV7-6 and TRBJ2-7, with 7 nucleotides matching TRBD2. The junction had 8 bases not matched to a gene; V was cut back by 5 bases and J by 1 base. The germline CDR1 and CDR2 sequences are SGHVS and FNYEAQ. The CDR3 length is 15 residues. The CDR3 DNA reads TGTGCCAGCAGCCCAAGGGCGGGAGAATCCTACGAGCAGTACTTC. Translating it yields CASSPRAGESYEQYF.

The chain couples TRBV7-2 to TRBJ2-7; TRBD2 might be the D (5 bases). V lost 5 bases, J lost 0 bases, and 14 bases lay in between. The germline CDR1 and CDR2 sequences are SGHTA and FQGNSA. The CDR3 extends over 15 amino acids. This chain's CDR3 is CASSPPTTSSYEQYF. CDR3 nucleotides: TGTGCCAGCAGCCCCCCGACTACCAGCTCCTACGAGCAGTACTTC.

This rearrangement joins TRBV20-1 to TRBJ1-1; a possible D gene is TRBD1 (5 bases). CDR1 and CDR2 from the germline V gene are DFQATT and SNEGSKA (reference sequence). This CDR3 has 14 amino acids. V was cut by 2 bases and J by 6 bases, with 16 bases left in between. The CDR3 is CSARFGAGMAEAFF. The CDR3 DNA sequence: TGCAGTGCTAGATTTGGGGCGGGCATGGCTGAAGCTTTCTTT.

There are a few counts of this clonotype. The chain employs TRBV7-2 and TRBJ2-5, with D maybe TRBD1 (6 bases). Germline V gives CDR1 SGHTA, CDR2 FQGNSA. V lost 6 bases to trimming and J lost 2 bases, with 13 bases between them. The CDR3 length is 14 residues. The CDR3 loop is CASRWDNRQETQYF. The CDR3 DNA reads TGTGCCAGCAGGTGGGACAACCGGCAAGAGACCCAGTACTTC.

In this sample, this clonotype turned up many times. This chain connects TRBV7-2 to TRBJ2-1; 12 bases match TRBD2. CDR3 size: 16 residues. Germline V gives CDR1 SGHTA, CDR2 FQGNSA. Trimming removed 3 bases from V and 9 bases from J; junction bases left unmatched: 9. The CDR3 loop reads CASSLLLAGGFGEQFF. CDR3 coding DNA: TGTGCCAGCAGCTTGCTACTAGCGGGAGGATTCGGTGAGCAGTTCTTC.

This clonotype was seen once. This chain uses TRBV12-5 with TRBJ2-1; 7 bases agree with TRBD2. The ends lost 8 bases at V and 3 bases at J; junction bases unmatched: 4. The CDR3 totals 13 residues. CDR1 is LGHNT and CDR2 is FRNRAP in the germline V gene. In DNA form, the CDR3 reads TGTGCTAGTCGGCGGGAGATCTACAATGAGCAGTTCTTC. It encodes CASRREIYNEQFF.

This clonotype came up a few times. The V call is TRBV19, the J call TRBJ2-5, with D hard to call. Germline values: CDR1 LNHDA, CDR2 SQIVND (reference sequence). V was pared by 2 bases and J by 2 bases, with 12 bases between. The CDR3 extends over 15 amino acids. The chain's CDR3 is CASSIRTGRQETQYF. The CDR3 coding sequence is TGTGCCAGTAGTATAAGGACGGGTAGGCAAGAGACCCAGTACTTC.

In its sample, this clonotype was seen many times. This sequence joins TRBV27 and TRBJ2-1, with TRBD2 as a possible D gene (5 bases). Between the trimmed V and J ends, which lost 3 bases and 1 base, there was a span of 13 bases. CDR3 length: 16 residues. The germline gives CDR1 MNHEY, CDR2 SMNVEV (reference sequence). The CDR3 DNA reads TGTGCCAGCAGTTTTCCCCTAGCTGGGTCCTACAATGAGCAGTTCTTC. This gives the protein CASSFPLAGSYNEQFF.

The chain couples TRBV4-1 to TRBJ1-2; 9 nucleotides match TRBD1. CDR3 length: 17 residues. Germline-derived CDR1 and CDR2 are MGHRA and YSYEKL. The V segment lost 5 bases and the J segment 5 bases; nucleotides outside the gene matches: 15. The CDR3 is CASSFLFRDRVEYGYTF. CDR3 sequence (DNA): TGCGCCAGCAGCTTCCTTTTCCGGGACAGGGTAGAATATGGCTACACCTTC.

This clonotype was recorded a few times. The chain employs TRBV5-5 and TRBJ2-7; 12 nucleotides agree with TRBD2. Germline V CDR1 and CDR2: SGHKS, YYEKEE (reference sequence). The CDR3 runs 16 residues. Trimming took 1 base from V and 1 from J; bases not matched to a gene: 3. CDR3 amino acids: CASSLTSGRRSYEQYF. The CDR3 bases are TGTGCCAGCAGCTTGACTAGCGGGAGGAGATCCTACGAGCAGTACTTC. The variable domain in full, completed from reference TRBV5-5 and TRBJ2-7, reads DAGVTQSPTHLIKTRGQQVTLRCSPISGHKSVSWYQQVLGQGPQFIFQYYEKEERGRGNFPDRFSARQFPNYSSELNVNALLLGDSALYLCASSLTSGRRSYEQYFGPGTRLTVT.

CDR3 amino acids: CASSLGSRYQPQHF. CDR3 coding DNA: TGTGCCAGCAGTCTTGGCAGTAGATATCAGCCCCAGCATTTT. The rearrangement links TRBV27 to TRBJ1-5; no clear D. The V gene lost 5 bases and the J gene lost 5 bases, with 13 bases spanning the gap. The CDR3 runs 14 residues. Looked up from germline, CDR1 is MNHEY and CDR2 is SMNVEV (reference sequence).

This chain connects TRBV2 to TRBJ2-7; TRBD1 matches 7 bases. The CDR3 sequence is 12 residues long. V dropped 6 bases and J dropped 5; count of bases not matched to a gene: 4. Germline V gene data show CDR1 as SNHLY and CDR2 as FYNNEI. The CDR3 nucleotides are TGTGCCAGCAGGACAGGGATCCACGAGCAGTACGTC. Its protein product is CASRTGIHEQYV.

This clonotype was counted a few times. The rearrangement uses TRBV6-2 or TRBV6-3 and TRBJ2-7; the D gene is possibly TRBD2 (5 bases). The germline CDR1 and CDR2 sequences are MNHEY and SVGEGT. The CDR3 length is 15 residues. V was pared by 8 bases and J by 4 bases, with 21 bases between. CDR3 sequence reads: CASCRGSGDVYEQYV. The CDR3 region has the DNA TGTGCCAGCTGTAGAGGGTCTGGAGACGTATACGAGCAGTACGTC.

The genes are TRBV7-8 and TRBJ2-7, with TRBD2 matching 10 bases. Germline lookup yields CDR1 SGHVS and CDR2 FQNEAQ. The V gene end was trimmed by 4 bases and the J gene end by 6 bases; junction bases not matched to a gene: 9. The CDR3 runs to 15 residues. The CDR3 loop reads CASSSKRLAGAEQYV. CDR3 nucleotide sequence: TGTGCCAGCAGCTCCAAACGGCTAGCGGGGGCCGAGCAGTACGTC.

The chain links TRBV28 to TRBJ1-5; no firm D call. There are 14 residues in the CDR3. V dropped 7 bases and J dropped 3 bases, with 13 bases sitting between them. CDR1 and CDR2 from the germline V gene are MDHEN and SYDVKM. This CDR3 is CASNPPQVNQPQHF. Written as DNA, the CDR3 is TGTGCCAGCAACCCTCCTCAGGTCAATCAGCCCCAGCATTTT.

The sample holds a few counts of this clonotype. The V gene is TRBV7-2, the J gene TRBJ2-5; 8 bases align to TRBD1. The CDR3 totals 14 residues. CDR1 SGHTA and CDR2 FQGNSA come from the germline V gene. V lost 5 bases, J lost 6 bases, and 8 bases stayed unmatched. The CDR3 region has the DNA TGTGCCAGCAGCCTAGACAGGGGATCGAAGACCCAGTACTTC. Translation gives CASSLDRGSKTQYF.